This record looks at one T cell receptor beta chain sequence and its context. What it binds is unknown. This record belongs to a study of response to subunit inactivated influenza vaccine. Study results and caveats: New T cells are recruited in small numbers by each seasonal influenza vaccination, according to the authors' suggestion.

TCRdb ran MiXCR on the RT-PCR reads and lists one entry per CDR3 protein. The sample shows about 610,000 distinct CDR3 sequences, around 15% of them seen only once. CDR1 is SNHLY, CDR2 FYNNEI, per germline. The CDR3 consists of 14 residues. After removal of 7 bases from V and 7 bases from J, the junction contained 10 bases not matched to a gene. The sequencing used PBMCs from blood, collected less than 13 days after vaccination. The receptor was isolated from a man aged 45-60 years who received an inactivated influenza vaccine. The chain is built from TRBV2 and TRBJ2-1; TRBD2 matches 7 bases. The DNA of the CDR3 is TGTGCCAGCATGGGCGGGAGAGTCGGTAATGAGCAGTTCTTC. Protein product: CASMGGRVGNEQFF.